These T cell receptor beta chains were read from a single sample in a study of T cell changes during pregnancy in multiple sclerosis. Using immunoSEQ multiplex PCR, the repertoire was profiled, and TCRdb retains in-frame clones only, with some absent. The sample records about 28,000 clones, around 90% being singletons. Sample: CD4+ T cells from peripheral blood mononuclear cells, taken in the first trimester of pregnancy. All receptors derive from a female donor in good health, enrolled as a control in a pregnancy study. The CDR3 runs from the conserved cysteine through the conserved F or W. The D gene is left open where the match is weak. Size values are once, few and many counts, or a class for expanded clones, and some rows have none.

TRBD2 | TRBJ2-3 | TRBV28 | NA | CASRGGLAPDTQYF | TGTGCCAGCAGGGGCGGACTAGCGCCCGATACGCAGTATTTT
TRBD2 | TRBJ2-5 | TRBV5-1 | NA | CASSSSGGETQYF | TGCGCCAGCAGCTCTAGCGGGGGAGAGACCCAGTACTTC
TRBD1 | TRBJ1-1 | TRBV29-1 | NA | CSVEDQGANTEAFF | TGCAGCGTTGAGGATCAGGGGGCGAACACTGAAGCTTTCTTT
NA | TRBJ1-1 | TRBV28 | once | CASKQPVNTEAFF | TGTGCCAGCAAACAGCCGGTGAACACTGAAGCTTTCTTT
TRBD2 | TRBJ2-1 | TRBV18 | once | CASSPLAGGKYNEQFF | TGTGCCAGCTCACCCTTAGCGGGGGGGAAATACAATGAGCAGTTCTTC
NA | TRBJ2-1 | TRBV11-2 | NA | CASSLADEQFF | TGTGCCAGCAGCTTAGCCGATGAGCAGTTCTTC
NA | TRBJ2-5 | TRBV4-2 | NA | CASSQGGQSETQYF | TGTGCCAGCAGCCAAGGCGGTCAGAGTGAGACCCAGTACTTC
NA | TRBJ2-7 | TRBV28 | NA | CASGFSSRRDGNYEQYF | TGTGCCAGCGGGTTCTCCTCCAGGCGGGACGGAAACTACGAGCAGTACTTC
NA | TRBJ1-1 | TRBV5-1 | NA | CASSLSPHSSYEAFF | TGCGCCAGCAGCCTCTCGCCCCACAGTTCCTATGAAGCTTTCTTT
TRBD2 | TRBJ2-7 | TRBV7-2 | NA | CASSYTLAGVHEQYF | TGTGCCAGCAGCTATACACTAGCGGGAGTCCACGAGCAGTACTTC
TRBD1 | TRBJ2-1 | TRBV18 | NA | CASSPPAGQGADEQFF | TGTGCCAGCTCGCCACCGGCGGGACAGGGGGCTGATGAGCAGTTCTTC
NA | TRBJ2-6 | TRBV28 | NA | CASSHTQGKGANVLTF | TGTGCCAGCAGTCACACGCAGGGGAAAGGGGCCAACGTCCTGACTTTC
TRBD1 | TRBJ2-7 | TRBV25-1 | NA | CASRDRVLGEQYF | TGTGCCAGCAGGGACAGGGTTCTGGGGGAGCAGTACTTC
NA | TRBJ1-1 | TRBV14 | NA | CASSPQQGTEAFF | TGTGCCAGCAGCCCGCAACAGGGCACTGAAGCTTTCTTT
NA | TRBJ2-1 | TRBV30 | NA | CAWSPRPAGSYNEQFF | TGTGCCTGGAGTCCTCGGCCGGCGGGATCCTACAATGAGCAGTTCTTC
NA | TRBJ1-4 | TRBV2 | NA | CASHPTGSGKLFF | TGTGCCAGCCACCCAACGGGGTCGGGAAAACTGTTTTTT
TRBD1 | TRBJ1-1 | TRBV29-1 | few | CSVYGTGHTEAFF | TGCAGCGTTTACGGGACAGGGCACACTGAAGCTTTCTTT
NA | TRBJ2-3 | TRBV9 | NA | CASSADYLTDTQYF | TGTGCCAGCAGCGCGGACTACCTCACAGATACGCAGTATTTT
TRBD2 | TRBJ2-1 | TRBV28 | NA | CASSLSTLGLAGGTGEQFF | TGTGCCAGCAGTTTGTCCACCTTGGGACTAGCGGGAGGTACAGGTGAGCAGTTCTTC
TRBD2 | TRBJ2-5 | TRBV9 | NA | CASSVAPPGGSATQYF | TGTGCCAGCAGCGTAGCCCCCCCCGGCGGGAGTGCGACCCAGTACTTC
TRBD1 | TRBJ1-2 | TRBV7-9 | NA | CASSPGQVGSYGYTF | TGTGCCAGCAGCCCTGGACAGGTTGGGAGCTATGGCTACACCTTC
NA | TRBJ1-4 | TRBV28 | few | CASRRQMVGEKLFF | TGTGCCAGCAGACGACAGATGGTGGGTGAAAAACTGTTTTTT
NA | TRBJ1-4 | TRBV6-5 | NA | CASSKLQGRAEKLFF | TGTGCCAGCAGTAAATTACAGGGTAGGGCCGAAAAACTGTTTTTT
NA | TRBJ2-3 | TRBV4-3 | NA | CASSQRQADTQYF | TGCGCCAGCAGCCAACGACAGGCAGATACGCAGTATTTT
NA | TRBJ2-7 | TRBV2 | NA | CASSPTARPYEQYF | TGTGCCAGCAGCCCGACAGCTAGACCCTACGAGCAGTACTTC
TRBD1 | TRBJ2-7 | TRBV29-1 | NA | CSVLTRQGGYEQYF | TGCAGCGTCCTAACCAGACAGGGCGGGTACGAGCAGTACTTC
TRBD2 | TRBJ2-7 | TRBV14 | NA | CASSHRTSGSPYQQYF | TGTGCCAGCAGCCACCGGACTAGCGGGAGTCCTTACCAGCAGTACTTC
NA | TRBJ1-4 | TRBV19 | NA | CASSIPPGPGNEKLFF | TGTGCCAGTAGTATTCCCCCTGGGCCGGGGAATGAAAAACTGTTTTTT
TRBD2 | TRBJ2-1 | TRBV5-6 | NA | CASSMTSGWYNEQFF | TGTGCCAGCAGCATGACTAGCGGATGGTACAATGAGCAGTTCTTC
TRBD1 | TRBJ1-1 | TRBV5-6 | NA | CASSLGTGMSTEAFF | TGTGCCAGCAGCCTCGGGACAGGGATGAGCACTGAAGCTTTCTTT
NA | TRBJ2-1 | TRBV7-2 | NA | CASSPRMDEQFF | TGTGCCAGCAGCCCGCGGATGGATGAGCAGTTCTTC
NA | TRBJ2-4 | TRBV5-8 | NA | CASSFAGNIQYF | TGTGCCAGCAGCTTCGCGGGGAACATTCAGTACTTC
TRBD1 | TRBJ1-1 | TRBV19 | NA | CASSLIQGLNTEAFF | TGTGCCAGTAGTCTGATACAGGGGTTGAACACTGAAGCTTTCTTT
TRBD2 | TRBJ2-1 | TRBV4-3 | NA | CASSLNAGTSAGEQFF | TGCGCCAGCAGTCTCAATGCCGGGACTAGCGCGGGGGAGCAGTTCTTC
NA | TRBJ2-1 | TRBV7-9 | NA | CASSTGLREQFF | TGTGCCAGCAGCACCGGACTCCGTGAGCAGTTCTTC
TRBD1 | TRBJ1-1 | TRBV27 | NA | CASSSIAGQRFRTEAFF | TGTGCCAGCAGTTCAATTGCGGGACAGAGGTTTAGGACTGAAGCTTTCTTT
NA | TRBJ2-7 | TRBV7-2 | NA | CASSLGRLALGEQYF | TGTGCCAGCAGCTTAGGTCGGCTAGCCCTCGGCGAGCAGTACTTC
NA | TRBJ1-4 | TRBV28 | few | CASTEPGDNEKLFF | TGTGCCAGCACCGAGCCAGGGGATAATGAAAAACTGTTTTTT
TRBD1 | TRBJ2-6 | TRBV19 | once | CASKEWTGTSGANVLTF | TGTGCCAGTAAGGAGTGGACAGGTACATCTGGGGCCAACGTCCTGACTTTC
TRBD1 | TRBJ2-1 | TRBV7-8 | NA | CASARQGVSEQFF | TGTGCCAGCGCTAGACAGGGAGTTAGTGAGCAGTTCTTC
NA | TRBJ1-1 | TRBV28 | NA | CASSSPQAVMNTEAFF | TGTGCCAGCAGCAGCCCCCAGGCTGTCATGAACACTGAAGCTTTCTTT
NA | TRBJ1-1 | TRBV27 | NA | CASSEYRPVNTEAFF | TGTGCCAGCAGTGAATACAGGCCGGTGAACACTGAAGCTTTCTTT
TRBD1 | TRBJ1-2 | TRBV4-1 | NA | CASSQPGTGRYGYTF | TGCGCCAGCAGTCAACCCGGGACAGGGCGGTATGGCTACACCTTC
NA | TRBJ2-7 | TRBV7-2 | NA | CASSPAPISSYEQYF | TGTGCCAGCAGTCCCGCCCCGATTAGCTCCTACGAGCAGTACTTC
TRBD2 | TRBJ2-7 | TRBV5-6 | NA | CASSLERLRGTPYEQYF | TGTGCCAGCAGCTTGGAGCGGCTGCGGGGGACCCCCTACGAGCAGTACTTC
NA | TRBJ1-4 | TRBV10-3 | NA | CAISEQGNNEKLFF | TGTGCCATCAGTGAGCAGGGAAATAATGAAAAACTGTTTTTT
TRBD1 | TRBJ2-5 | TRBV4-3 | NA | CASSQDGDSQETQYF | TGCGCCAGCAGCCAAGATGGGGACAGCCAAGAGACCCAGTACTTC
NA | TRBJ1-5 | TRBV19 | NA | CASRERRVSNQPQHF | TGTGCCAGTAGGGAAAGGAGGGTTAGCAATCAGCCCCAGCATTTT
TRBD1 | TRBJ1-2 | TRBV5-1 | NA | CASSPAALTGSYGYTF | TGCGCCAGCAGCCCAGCGGCATTGACAGGGAGCTATGGCTACACCTTC
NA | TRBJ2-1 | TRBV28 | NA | CASSGAGVRNEQFF | TGTGCCAGCAGTGGGGCAGGGGTTCGGAATGAGCAGTTCTTC
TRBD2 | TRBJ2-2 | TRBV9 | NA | CASSRSRLAGGGTGELFF | TGTGCCAGCAGCAGAAGTCGGCTAGCGGGAGGCGGCACCGGGGAGCTGTTTTTT
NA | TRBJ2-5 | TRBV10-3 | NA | CAISDPTSEGGETQYF | TGTGCCATCAGTGACCCCACTAGCGAGGGGGGGGAGACCCAGTACTTC
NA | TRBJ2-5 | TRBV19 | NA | CASRPHFAETQYF | TGTGCCAGTAGACCCCACTTCGCGGAGACCCAGTACTTC
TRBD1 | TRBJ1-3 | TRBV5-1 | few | CASSFLGQETGNTIYF | TGCGCCAGCAGCTTCCTGGGACAGGAGACTGGAAACACCATATATTTT
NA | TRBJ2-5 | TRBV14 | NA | CASSRLDRQETQYF | TGTGCCAGCAGCCGCCTAGACAGACAAGAGACCCAGTACTTC
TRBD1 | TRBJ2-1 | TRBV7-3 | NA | CASSRTGSSYNEQFF | TGTGCCAGCAGCCGGACAGGGTCCTCCTACAATGAGCAGTTCTTC
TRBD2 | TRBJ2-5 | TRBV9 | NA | CASSTAGVETQYF | TGTGCCAGCAGTACAGCGGGAGTGGAGACCCAGTACTTC
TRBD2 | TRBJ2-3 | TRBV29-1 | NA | CSGNRGGDINTQYF | TGCAGCGGAAACCGGGGGGGAGATATAAATACGCAGTATTTT
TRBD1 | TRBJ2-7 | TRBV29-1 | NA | CSVDSGGEQYF | TGCAGCGTTGATTCAGGGGGCGAGCAGTACTTC
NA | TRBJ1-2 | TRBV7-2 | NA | CASSLPGGGYGYTF | TGTGCCAGCAGCTTACCGGGGGGAGGCTATGGCTACACCTTC